Below are 24 T cell receptor beta chains sequenced from a single sample in a study of low-dose radiotherapy and immunotherapy resistance in tumors. TRAV- and TRBV-specific primers, spanning alpha and beta chains, primed first-strand cDNA. TCRs were amplified for about 18 PCR cycles with a constant-region primer and V-primer adapter. Each CDR3 protein is one row after TCRdb ran MiXCR on the reads. The sample carries almost 45,000 distinct CDR3 sequences, less than 30% recorded once. The sample's time point: after trial treatment. Treatment meaning: LDRT plus nivolumab, ipilimumab, low-dose cyclophosphamide and aspirin (RACIN trial). The sample was PBMCs, taken after low-dose radiotherapy plus immunotherapy. These TCRs come from a male donor with prostate cancer.

The sample holds many counts of this clonotype. The chain is built from TRBV19 and TRBJ2-2, with D possibly matching TRBD2 (7 bases). The CDR3 runs 14 residues. CDR1 LNHDA and CDR2 SQIVND come from the germline V gene (reference sequence). The germline V and J ends were trimmed by 7 bases and 6 bases, with 15 bases remaining between them. The CDR3 nucleotides read TGTGCCAGTAAAAAAGGGGGGGAGCCCGGGGAGCTGTTTTTT. This encodes CASKKGGEPGELFF.

This clonotype occurred many times. V usage is TRBV7-9 and J usage is TRBJ1-1; 7 nucleotides align to TRBD1. J lost 6 bases, V lost 5 bases, and 6 bases had no gene match. Looked up from germline, CDR1 is SEHNR and CDR2 is FQNEAQ (reference sequence). The CDR3 consists of 13 residues. The CDR3 reads CASSPETGPEAFF. CDR3 nucleotides: TGTGCCAGCAGCCCAGAGACAGGGCCTGAAGCTTTCTTT.

This clonotype was observed at least ten times. The chain uses TRBV20-1 and TRBJ2-1, with TRBD2 matching 10 bases. The CDR3 is 15 amino acids. Per germline, CDR1 DFQATT and CDR2 SNEGSKA (reference sequence). V shed 5 bases and J 7 bases; nucleotides not matched to a gene: 11. The CDR3 sequence is CSAVPGLAFLNEQFF. For the CDR3, the DNA is TGCAGTGCTGTTCCGGGACTAGCGTTTTTGAATGAGCAGTTCTTC.

This clonotype is labeled as medium-sized. The CDR3 loop reads CASSLARAAYNEQFF. The CDR3 nucleotides are TGCGCCAGCAGCTTGGCGCGGGCGGCCTACAATGAGCAGTTCTTC. This chain connects TRBV5-1 to TRBJ2-1, with D perhaps TRBD2 (5 bases). CDR3 size: 15 residues. Per the germline V gene, CDR1 is SGHRS and CDR2 is YFSETQ. Trimming shortened V by 0 bases and J by 2 bases, and 9 bases separated the two germline ends.

The rearrangement uses TRBV20-1 and TRBJ2-6; the D is unclear. CDR3 length: 15 residues. The V end was cut by 6 bases, the J end by 0 bases, with 12 bases between. CDR1 and CDR2 (germline): DFQATT, SNEGSKA (reference sequence). The CDR3 sequence is CSAPPLSSGANVLTF. CDR3 bases: TGCAGTGCCCCCCCCCTGAGCTCTGGGGCCAACGTCCTGACTTTC.

This clonotype has at least ten counts. The chain uses TRBV3-1 and TRBJ1-3; TRBD1 might be the D (6 bases). V was trimmed by 3 bases and J by 0 bases, leaving 9 bases between them. This CDR3 is 15 amino acids long. The germline gives CDR1 LGHDT, CDR2 YNNKEL (reference sequence). The CDR3 spells CASSQQGPSGNTIYF. The CDR3, as DNA: TGTGCCAGCAGCCAGCAGGGGCCCTCTGGAAACACCATATATTTT. Full variable domain (missing parts from reference TRBV3-1 and TRBJ1-3): DTAVSQTPKYLVTQMGNDKSIKCEQNLGHDTMYWYKQDSKKFLKIMFSYNNKELIINETVPNRFSPKSPDKAHLNLHINSLELGDSAVYFCASSQQGPSGNTIYFGEGSWLTVV.

The chain recombines TRBV6-1 with TRBJ1-2, with D possibly being TRBD1 (6 bases). The CDR3 contains 15 residues. Germline CDR1 reads MNHNS; CDR2 reads SASEGT. Trimming took off 3 bases at V and 7 bases at J, with 18 bases between the two ends. The CDR3 loop is CASSEPSRDIRGYTF. The CDR3 nucleotides are TGTGCCAGCAGTGAGCCGTCCCGGGACATTCGTGGCTACACCTTC.

This chain connects TRBV6-2 or TRBV6-3 to TRBJ2-7; a weak D match, TRBD2 (5 bases). The CDR3 totals 14 residues. Trimming took 0 bases from V and 6 from J, leaving 12 bases between them. Germline CDR1 reads MNHEY; CDR2 reads SVGEGT. The CDR3 DNA reads as TGTGCCAGCAGTTACTCGAATCGGGGTCGCGAGCAGTACTTC. Translating it yields CASSYSNRGREQYF.

This clonotype was observed at least ten times. The rearrangement links TRBV19 to TRBJ2-7, with D possibly matching TRBD2 (6 bases). The CDR3 is 11 amino acids. The V gene lost 10 bases and the J gene lost 6 bases, with 13 bases spanning the gap. Germline V lookup: CDR1 LNHDA, CDR2 SQIVND (reference sequence). CDR3 in amino acids: CATRDFGEQYF. The CDR3 nucleotides read TGTGCCACCAGGGACTTCGGCGAGCAGTACTTC. Variable domain in full (rest from reference TRBV19 and TRBJ2-7): DGGITQSPKYLFRKEGQNVTLSCEQNLNHDAMYWYRQDPGQGLRLIYYSQIVNDFQKGDIAEGYSVSREKKESFPLTVTSAQKNPTAFYLCATRDFGEQYFGPGTRLTVT.

This clonotype has more than one count but fewer than ten. The chain couples TRBV28 to TRBJ1-6; D is unresolved. The CDR3 loop spans 15 amino acids. The germline CDR1 and CDR2 sequences are MDHEN and SYDVKM. V shed 2 bases and J shed 9 bases, with 14 bases lying between them. The CDR3 nucleotides read TGTGCCAGCAGTTTACCAGCGGGCAGCGGTTCACCCCTCCACTTT. This gives the protein CASSLPAGSGSPLHF.

This clonotype was detected a few times. The limits of the CDR3 on the DNA are not certain, so only TCRdb's listed CDR3 is given. The chain combines TRBV5-3 with TRBJ2-1; TRBD2, as called in the table, went unchecked against the DNA. TRBV5-3 is sorted into the ORF group, with uncertain function. The CDR3 region is 23 residues in length, termini included. CDR3: CASSFYICSARDHGMISYNEQFF.

This clonotype was counted many times. V and J are TRBV30 and TRBJ2-5; D unresolved. With 4 bases removed from V and 5 bases from J, the gap between germline ends came to 11 bases. Germline V gives CDR1 GTSNPN, CDR2 SVGIG (reference sequence). The CDR3 runs 12 residues. The CDR3 DNA reads as TGTGCCTGGACCCCTGGTGGGGAGACCCAGTACTTC. Translation: CAWTPGGETQYF.

This clonotype occurred many times. In DNA form, the CDR3 reads TGTGCCAGCAGCTCGGGGACTAGCGGTTACAATGAGCAGTTCTTC. Amino acids: CASSSGTSGYNEQFF. The chain combines TRBV7-6 with TRBJ2-1; TRBD2 matches 11 bases. V was pared by 4 bases and J by 4 bases, with 3 bases of the junction left unmatched. In germline, CDR1 is SGHVS, CDR2 FNYEAQ. This CDR3 is built from 15 residues.

This clonotype was seen ten or more times. The chain links TRBV30 to TRBJ2-5, with a tentative D call TRBD1 (5 bases). CDR3 size: 13 residues. V was cut by 1 base and J by 0 bases, with 6 bases left in between. Per germline, CDR1 GTSNPN and CDR2 SVGIG (reference sequence). CDR3 sequence: CAWSGTHQETQYF. The CDR3 DNA sequence: TGTGCCTGGAGTGGGACACACCAAGAGACCCAGTACTTC.

A word on this clonotype: One junction end does not reproduce the germline sequence, and a read error may be involved. The CDR3 DNA reads as TGTGCCAACAGCGTAGACAGGTCGTCCTCCTACGAGCAGTACTTC. Protein sequence: CANSVDRSSSYEQYF. This chain links TRBV9 with TRBJ2-7, with D tentatively TRBD1 (6 bases). CDR1 SGDLS and CDR2 YYNGEE come from the germline V gene. This CDR3 has 15 amino acids.

Points on this clonotype: It differs at one base from a far larger clone, so likely a read error. The chain employs TRBV18 and TRBJ2-7; 12 bases align to TRBD2. The ends lost 4 bases at V and 7 bases at J; junction bases unmatched: 8. This CDR3 is built from 15 residues. Per germline, CDR1 KGHSH and CDR2 LQKENI. The chain's CDR3 is CASSRRTSGKDEQYF. The CDR3 DNA reads TGTGCCAGCTCACGACGGACTAGCGGGAAGGATGAGCAGTACTTC.

This clonotype was picked up many times. V is TRBV15 and J is TRBJ1-1; D is unresolved. Germline CDR1 and CDR2: LNHNV and YYDKDF (reference sequence). V was shortened by 0 bases and J by 3 bases, with 2 bases between the two germline ends. This CDR3 is 12 amino acids long. CDR3 sequence: CATSRDDTEAFF. The DNA of the CDR3 is TGTGCCACCAGCAGAGACGACACTGAAGCTTTCTTT.

This clonotype was observed a handful of times. The rearrangement links TRBV20-1 to TRBJ2-2; tentative D call: TRBD1 (5 bases). The CDR3 is 13 amino acids. V was shortened by 3 bases and J by 5 bases, with 10 bases between the two germline ends. CDR1 is DFQATT, CDR2 SNEGSKA, per germline (reference sequence). CDR3 sequence: CSARPGWTGELFF. In nucleotides, the CDR3 is TGCAGTGCTAGGCCAGGGTGGACCGGGGAGCTGTTTTTT.

With regard to this clonotype: The CDR3 does not end in the conserved phenylalanine or tryptophan, so this is likely a read error. This chain links TRBV5-6 with TRBJ2-1; TRBD2 aligns across 11 bases. CDR1 is SGHDT and CDR2 is YYEEEE in the germline V gene. V lost 4 bases and J lost 6; bases outside the gene matches: 15. This CDR3 contains 18 residues. The CDR3: CASSPEVASGRNCNEQFL. The DNA for the CDR3 is TGTGCCAGCAGCCCGGAGGTGGCTAGCGGGAGGAACTGCAATGAGCAGTTCTTA.

The CDR3 reads CASSLSGDNSSPLHF. CDR3 DNA sequence: TGCGCCAGCAGCTTGAGCGGCGACAACTCTTCTCCCCTCCACTTT. The gene calls are TRBV5-1 and TRBJ1-6; D not certain. The CDR3 covers 15 residues. Germline loops: CDR1 SGHRS, CDR2 YFSETQ. With 1 base removed from V and 13 bases from J, the gap between germline ends came to 18 bases.

This clonotype was observed many times. The chain is built from TRBV19 and TRBJ2-1; tentatively, D is TRBD2 (5 bases). With 3 bases removed from V and 10 bases from J, the gap between germline ends came to 13 bases. CDR3 size: 13 residues. CDR1 LNHDA and CDR2 SQIVND come from the germline V gene (reference sequence). The DNA for the CDR3 is TGTGCCAGTAGTATGGGGAGCCTAGTGGAGCAGTTCTTC. This translates into CASSMGSLVEQFF.

This clonotype has a count of ten or more. The chain has TRBV30 and TRBJ1-1, with TRBD1 matching over 8 bases. The V gene end was trimmed by 0 bases and the J gene end by 6 bases; junction bases not matched to a gene: 3. Germline V gene data show CDR1 as GTSNPN and CDR2 as SVGIG (reference sequence). The CDR3 runs 13 residues. The CDR3: CAWSVQQGAEAFF. As DNA, the CDR3 is TGTGCCTGGAGTGTACAACAGGGGGCTGAAGCTTTCTTT.

In its sample, this clonotype was seen many times. The chain recombines TRBV2 with TRBJ2-5, with 7 nucleotides matching TRBD2. The trim removed 4 bases at V and 4 bases at J, leaving 12 bases unmatched. The germline V gene has CDR1 SNHLY and CDR2 FYNNEI. The CDR3 has 16 residues. The CDR3 nucleotides read TGTGCCAGCAGTGGGTTAGCGGGTGGTCGTATAGAGACCCAGTACTTC. It is translated as CASSGLAGGRIETQYF.

This clonotype was seen many times. The gene calls are TRBV2 and TRBJ2-1; D ambiguous. The germline V gene has CDR1 SNHLY and CDR2 FYNNEI. This CDR3 has 11 amino acids. The V and J ends lost 8 bases and 9 bases respectively, with 11 bases between them. The CDR3 sequence is CASQVSSEQFF. The CDR3 DNA is TGTGCCAGCCAAGTCAGCAGTGAGCAGTTCTTC. The full variable domain, rest sourced from reference TRBV2 and TRBJ2-1, is EPEVTQTPSHQVTQMGQEVILRCVPISNHLYFYWYRQILGQKVEFLVSFYNNEISEKSEIFDDQFSVERPDGSNFTLKIRSTKLEDSAMYFCASQVSSEQFFGPGTRLTVL.